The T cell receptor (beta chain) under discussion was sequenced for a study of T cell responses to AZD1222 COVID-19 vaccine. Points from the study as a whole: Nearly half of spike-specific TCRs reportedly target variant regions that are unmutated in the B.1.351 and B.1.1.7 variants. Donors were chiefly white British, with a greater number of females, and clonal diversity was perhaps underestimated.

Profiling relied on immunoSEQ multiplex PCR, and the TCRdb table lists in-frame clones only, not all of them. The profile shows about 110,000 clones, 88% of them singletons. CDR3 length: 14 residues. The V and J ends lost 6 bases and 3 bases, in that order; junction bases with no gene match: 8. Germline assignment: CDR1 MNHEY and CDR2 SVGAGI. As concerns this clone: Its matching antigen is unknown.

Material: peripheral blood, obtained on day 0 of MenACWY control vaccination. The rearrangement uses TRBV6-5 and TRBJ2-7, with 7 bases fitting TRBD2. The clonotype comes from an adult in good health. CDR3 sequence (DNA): TGTGCCAGCAGAAACCTAGCGGAGTACTACGAGCAGTACTTC. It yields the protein CASRNLAEYYEQYF.